This TCR beta chain was sequenced for a study of blood T cells in healthy people across ages. Regarding this clonotype: No antigen is known for it.

The CDR3 is 13 amino acids. Between the trimmed V and J ends, which lost 0 bases and 4 bases, there was a span of 8 bases. From germline, CDR1 is SGDLS and CDR2 YYNGEE. Together with a sample-barcoded 5' primer, a J-beta primer mix was included in a second PCR lasting about 7 to 12 cycles. TCRdb processed the 5' RACE reads anew with MiXCR; each CDR3 protein has one entry. The table lists about 830,000 distinct CDR3 sequences, 58% of them singletons, with approximately 21% in the top ten. General study points: The unknown donor CMV status may have confounded expanded clonotype changes. Since the PBMCs were unsorted, naive and antigen-experienced cells could not be conclusively compared.

Sequencing input: blood. The clonotype comes from a man aged 25-40 years in good health. The chain links TRBV9 to TRBJ2-7, with D hard to call. CDR3 nucleotides: TGTGCCAGCAGCGTAGGCACGCAGTACGAGCAGTACTTC. This gives the protein CASSVGTQYEQYF. Filled out from reference TRBV9 and TRBJ2-7, the complete variable domain reads DSGVTQTPKHLITATGQRVTLRCSPRSGDLSVYWYQQSLDQGLQFLIQYYNGEERAKGNILERFSAQQFPDLHSELNLSSLELGDSALYFCASSVGTQYEQYFGPGTRLTVT.